A selection of T cell receptor beta chains follows, all from one sample in a study of T cells in Graves' hyperthyroidism and ophthalmopathy. MiXCR was run by TCRdb on the multiplex PCR reads, yielding one entry per CDR3 protein. This table has 450,000 to 700,000 distinct CDR3 sequences, roughly 50% appearing once. Sequenced: peripheral blood or thyroid tissue (not recorded which). The source is an adult woman with Graves' disease, either hyperthyroidism or ophthalmopathy (not recorded which). The CDR3 runs from the conserved cysteine through the conserved F or W. The D gene is left open where the match is weak. A clone size is listed for some rows: how often the clone was seen (once, few, many), or a class if it is expanded.

TRBV5-1,NA,TRBJ2-2,many,CASRKAGELFF,TGCGCCAGCAGAAAGGCGGGGGAGCTGTTTTTT
TRBV9,TRBD1,TRBJ1-6,NA,CASSALVQGANNSPLHF,TGTGCCAGCAGCGCCCTCGTACAGGGGGCGAATAATTCACCCCTCCACTTT
TRBV14,NA,TRBJ2-7,many,CASFLGRVPYEQYF,TGTGCCAGCTTTCTCGGACGGGTTCCCTACGAGCAGTACTTC
TRBV2,NA,TRBJ1-3,NA,CASTQDTIYF,TGTGCCAGCACGCAGGACACCATATATTTT
TRBV28,NA,TRBJ1-1,many,CASREGWRNTEAFF,TGTGCCAGCAGGGAAGGGTGGCGGAACACTGAAGCTTTCTTT
TRBV5-1,NA,TRBJ2-7,NA,CASSSIGGRQYF,TGCGCCAGCAGCTCGATAGGAGGGCGGCAGTACTTC
TRBV12-3/TRBV12-4,NA,TRBJ1-3,few,CASSWAATAGNTTYF,TGTGCCAGCAGTTGGGCGGCTACGGCAGGAAACACCACATATTTT
TRBV7-8,TRBD1,TRBJ2-7,NA,CASSRLGQGSYEQYF,TGTGCCAGCAGCCGTCTGGGACAGGGTTCCTACGAGCAGTACTTC
TRBV3-1,TRBD2,TRBJ2-2,NA,CASSNDRLAVNTGELFF,TGTGCCAGCAGCAACGACCGACTAGCGGTGAACACCGGGGAGCTGTTTTTT
TRBV15,NA,TRBJ1-1,few,CATSRDQWTNTEAFF,TGTGCCACCAGCAGAGATCAATGGACAAACACTGAAGCTTTCTTT
TRBV10-3,NA,TRBJ2-5,few,CAISGIFPPETQYF,TGTGCCATCAGTGGAATCTTCCCCCCAGAGACCCAGTACTTC
TRBV24-1,TRBD2,TRBJ2-5,many,CATSDFYGGGGETQYF,TGTGCCACCAGTGATTTTTACGGCGGGGGGGGAGAGACCCAGTACTTC
TRBV5-5,NA,TRBJ2-7,few,CASSKTPGTTEYF,TGTGCCAGCAGCAAAACGCCCGGGACCACGGAGTACTTC
TRBV5-8,TRBD2,TRBJ2-3,many,CASSLGSGTITDTQYF,TGTGCCAGCAGCTTGGGTTCCGGGACTATCACAGATACGCAGTATTTT
TRBV20-1,NA,TRBJ2-5,NA,CSATRGMVETQYF,TGCAGTGCTACCCGCGGGATGGTGGAGACCCAGTACTTC
TRBV10-3,TRBD2,TRBJ2-5,NA,CAISERLAETQYF,TGTGCCATCAGTGAGAGACTAGCGGAGACCCAGTACTTC
TRBV7-3,NA,TRBJ1-5,NA,CASSSRAAETQHF,TGTGCCAGCAGCTCGAGGGCCGCGGAGACCCAGCATTTT
TRBV20-1,NA,TRBJ2-6,NA,CSARDMTF,TGCAGTGCTAGAGATATGACGTTC
TRBV20-1,NA,TRBJ1-3,once,CSAAAPGSSSGNTIYF,TGCAGTGCCGCTGCGCCGGGTTCTAGCTCTGGAAACACCATATATTTT
TRBV4-1,NA,TRBJ2-5,many,CASSQIDRLQETQYF,TGCGCCAGCAGCCAAATCGACAGGCTCCAAGAGACCCAGTACTTC
TRBV7-2,NA,TRBJ2-2,NA,CASSWGVVTGELFF,TGTGCCAGCAGTTGGGGAGTAGTGACCGGGGAGCTGTTTTTT
TRBV20-1,NA,TRBJ1-5,NA,CSARVNRAQHF,TGCAGTGCTAGGGTGAACAGGGCCCAGCATTTT
TRBV2,TRBD1,TRBJ1-2,NA,CASSLSGQFNYGYTF,TGTGCCAGCAGCCTATCGGGACAGTTTAACTATGGCTACACCTTC
TRBV6-1,NA,TRBJ1-1,many,CASSEDVTEAFF,TGTGCCAGCAGTGAAGATGTAACTGAAGCTTTCTTT
TRBV20-1,NA,TRBJ2-5,NA,CSGQEETQYF,TGCAGTGGACAGGAAGAGACCCAGTACTTC
TRBV29-1,TRBD1,TRBJ1-2,NA,CSVEGQGAMGYTF,TGCAGCGTTGAAGGGCAGGGGGCGATGGGCTACACCTTC
TRBV6-7,TRBD1,TRBJ2-6,many,CASSCGQGSSGANVLTF,TGTGCCAGCAGTTGCGGACAGGGTTCAAGCGGGGCCAACGTCCTGACTTTC
TRBV24-1,TRBD1,TRBJ1-2,NA,CATSDPRPGQDYGYTF,TGTGCCACCAGTGACCCCAGGCCGGGACAGGACTATGGCTACACCTTC
TRBV7-2,NA,TRBJ2-5,many,CASSSTRETQYF,TGTGCCAGCAGCTCGACTAGAGAGACCCAGTACTTC
TRBV20-1,TRBD1,TRBJ1-2,NA,CSARQGGIYTF,TGCAGTGCTAGACAGGGGGGGATCTACACCTTC
TRBV6-5,NA,TRBJ2-7,many,CASSYSEEGGYEQYF,TGTGCCAGCAGTTATTCGGAGGAAGGGGGATACGAGCAGTACTTC
TRBV7-3,NA,TRBJ1-1,NA,CASSFGSGTEAFF,TGTGCCAGCAGCTTTGGGTCGGGTACTGAAGCTTTCTTT
TRBV11-3,NA,TRBJ2-7,few,CASSLEYNEQYF,TGTGCCAGCAGCTTAGAGTACAATGAGCAGTACTTC
TRBV5-1,NA,TRBJ2-2,NA,CASSLSGSGPGELFF,TGCGCCAGCAGCTTGTCCGGGAGTGGCCCCGGGGAGCTGTTTTTT
TRBV11-3,NA,TRBJ2-5,many,CASSLSGGKTQYF,TGTGCCAGCAGCTTGAGTGGTGGAAAGACCCAGTACTTC
TRBV7-2,TRBD1,TRBJ1-5,many,CASSARDREGNQPQHF,TGTGCCAGCAGCGCCCGGGACAGGGAGGGCAATCAGCCCCAGCATTTT
TRBV7-9,NA,TRBJ1-6,many,CASSSSRDASWLPPLHF,TGTGCCAGCAGCTCAAGCCGGGACGCAAGCTGGCTGCCACCCCTCCACTTT
TRBV25-1,NA,TRBJ1-1,NA,CASTGIGGLGEAFF,TGTGCCAGCACAGGCATTGGTGGGCTTGGTGAAGCTTTCTTT
TRBV25-1,TRBD1,TRBJ1-1,many,CASTGEQGGPEAFF,TGTGCCAGCACAGGAGAACAGGGGGGGCCTGAAGCTTTCTTT
TRBV7-2,TRBD1,TRBJ2-7,NA,CASSLAPGQGGNEQYF,TGTGCCAGCAGCTTAGCTCCAGGACAGGGCGGGAACGAGCAGTACTTC
TRBV19,NA,TRBJ2-5,NA,CASSGSGLETQYF,TGTGCCAGTAGTGGTAGCGGCCTGGAGACCCAGTACTTC
TRBV10-3,NA,TRBJ2-5,few,CASRNRQETQYF,TGTGCCAGCAGGAACAGACAAGAGACCCAGTACTTC
TRBV20-1,TRBD1,TRBJ1-5,NA,CSAWTGGIENQPQHF,TGCAGTGCTTGGACAGGGGGCATTGAGAATCAGCCCCAGCATTTT
TRBV28,NA,TRBJ2-2,few,CASSLAGTITGELFF,TGTGCCAGCAGTTTAGCGGGGACGATAACCGGGGAGCTGTTTTTT
TRBV12-3/TRBV12-4,NA,TRBJ2-7,many,CASSLGLLYEQYF,TGTGCCAGCAGTTTGGGGCTTCTGTACGAGCAGTACTTC
TRBV10-3,NA,TRBJ2-7,few,CAISYDLYF,TGTGCCATCAGCTATGACTTGTACTTC
TRBV7-9,NA,TRBJ1-2,NA,CASSNSRGANYGYTF,TGTGCCAGCAGTAATTCAAGGGGTGCCAACTATGGCTACACCTTC
TRBV5-5,TRBD1,TRBJ2-5,many,CASGSTGFVETQYF,TGTGCCAGCGGGTCGACAGGGTTTGTGGAGACCCAGTACTTC
TRBV28,NA,TRBJ1-5,NA,CASTLRGGRWQPQHF,TGTGCCAGCACCCTTAGGGGCGGGAGGTGGCAGCCCCAGCATTTT